The clone carrying this TCR beta chain was counted many times. Its antigen is not known. The data belong to a study of T cells in Graves' hyperthyroidism and ophthalmopathy. For the study at large: Peripheral blood was collected at initial diagnosis, before any treatment. Overall study findings and caveats: Onset of ophthalmopathy came a median roughly 6.9 months after the model predicted it. Blood also contained most expanded thyroid clonotypes above 0.001.

The CDR3 has 13 amino acids. Germline loops: CDR1 SGHRS, CDR2 YFSETQ. V lost 0 bases and J lost 6, with 8 bases in between. Ophthalmopathy patients all had a Clinical Activity Score of at least 3, a NOSPECS grade of at least 4 and disease under 3 months old. It was RNA transcripts that yielded the amplified TCR beta CDR3 regions. The TCR CDR3 first-round RT-PCR relied on the HTBI primer set. Using its own MiXCR run on the multiplex PCR reads, TCRdb lists one record per CDR3 protein. The sample includes approximately 380,000 distinct CDR3 sequences, less than 20% of them seen just once. Sequenced sample: blood. This clonotype was obtained from a man aged 18 to 30 with Graves' ophthalmopathy. V is TRBV5-1 and J is TRBJ2-3; D is ambiguous. The CDR3 DNA sequence: TGCGCCAGCAGCTTGGCGGTAGGCGATACGCAGTATTTT. This gives the protein CASSLAVGDTQYF.